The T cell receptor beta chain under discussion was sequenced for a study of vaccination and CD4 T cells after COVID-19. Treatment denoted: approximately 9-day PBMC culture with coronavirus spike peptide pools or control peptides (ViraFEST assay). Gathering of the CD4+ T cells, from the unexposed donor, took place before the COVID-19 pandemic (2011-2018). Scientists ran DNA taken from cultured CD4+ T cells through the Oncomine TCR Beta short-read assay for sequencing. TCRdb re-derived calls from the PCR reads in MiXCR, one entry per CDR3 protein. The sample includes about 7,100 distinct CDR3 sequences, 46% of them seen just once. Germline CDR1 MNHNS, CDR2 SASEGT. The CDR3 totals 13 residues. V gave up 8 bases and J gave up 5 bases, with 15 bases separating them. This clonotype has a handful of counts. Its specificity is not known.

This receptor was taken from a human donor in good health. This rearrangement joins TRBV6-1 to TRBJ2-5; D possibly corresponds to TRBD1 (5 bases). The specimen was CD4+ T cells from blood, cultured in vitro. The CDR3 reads CASRIRVVETQYF. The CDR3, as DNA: TGTGCCAGCCGAATCAGGGTTGTGGAGACCCAGTACTTC.